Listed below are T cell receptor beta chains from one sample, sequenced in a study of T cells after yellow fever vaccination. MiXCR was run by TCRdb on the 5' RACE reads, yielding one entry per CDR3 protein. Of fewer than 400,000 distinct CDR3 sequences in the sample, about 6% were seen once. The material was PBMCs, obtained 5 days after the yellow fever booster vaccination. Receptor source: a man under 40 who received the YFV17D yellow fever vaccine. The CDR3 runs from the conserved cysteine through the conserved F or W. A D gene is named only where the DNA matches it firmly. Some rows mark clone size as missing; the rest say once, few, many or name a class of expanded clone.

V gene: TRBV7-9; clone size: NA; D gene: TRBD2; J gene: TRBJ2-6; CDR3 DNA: TGTGCCAGCAGCACCCTAGCGGGGCCTGGGGCCAACGTCCTGACTTTC; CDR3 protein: CASSTLAGPGANVLTF
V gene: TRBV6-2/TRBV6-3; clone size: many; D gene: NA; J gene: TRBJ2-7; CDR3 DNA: TGTGCCAGCAGTTACCTTCCCGGCTACGAGCAGTACTTC; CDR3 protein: CASSYLPGYEQYF
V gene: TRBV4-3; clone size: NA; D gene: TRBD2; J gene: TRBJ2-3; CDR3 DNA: TGCGCCAGCAGCCGACAACTAGCGGGAGTAGATACGCAGTATTTT; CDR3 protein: CASSRQLAGVDTQYF
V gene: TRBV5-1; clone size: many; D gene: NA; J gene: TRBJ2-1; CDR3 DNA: TGCGCCAGCAGCTTGGCCAGCCGATCCTCCTACAATGAGCAGTTCTTC; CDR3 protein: CASSLASRSSYNEQFF
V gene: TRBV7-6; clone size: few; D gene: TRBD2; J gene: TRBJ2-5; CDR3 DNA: TGTGCCAGCAGCCGGAGCGGGGCAGAGACCCAGTACTTC; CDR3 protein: CASSRSGAETQYF
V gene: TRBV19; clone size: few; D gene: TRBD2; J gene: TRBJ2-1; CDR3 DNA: TGTGCCAGTAGTATCCTCGCGGGAGGGACCGATGAGCAGTTCTTC; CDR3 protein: CASSILAGGTDEQFF
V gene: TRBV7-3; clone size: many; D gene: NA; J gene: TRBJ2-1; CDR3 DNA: TGTGCCAGCAGCGGTCTTCCTAGTAACGGTTACAATGAGCAGTTCTTC; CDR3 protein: CASSGLPSNGYNEQFF
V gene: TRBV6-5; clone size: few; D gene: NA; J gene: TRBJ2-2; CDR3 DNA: TGTGCCAGCAGATACGGAGGACTTGGGGAGCTGTTTTTT; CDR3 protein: CASRYGGLGELFF
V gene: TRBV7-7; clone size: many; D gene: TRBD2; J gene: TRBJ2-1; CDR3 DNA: TGTGCCAGCAGCTTCGGACGCGGGAGGGAGCAGTTCTTC; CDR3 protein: CASSFGRGREQFF
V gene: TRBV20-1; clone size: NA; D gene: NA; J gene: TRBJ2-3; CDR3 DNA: TGCAGTGCTAGGATAGCGGCTAGCACAGATACGCAGTATTTT; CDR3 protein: CSARIAASTDTQYF
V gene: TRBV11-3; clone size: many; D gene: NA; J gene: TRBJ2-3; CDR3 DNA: TGTGCCAGCAGCTCCCAGGGAGATACGCAGTATTTT; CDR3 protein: CASSSQGDTQYF
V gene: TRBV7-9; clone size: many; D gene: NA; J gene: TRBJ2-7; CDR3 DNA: TGTGCCAGCAGCCCCGGGACACCGGAGCAGTACTTC; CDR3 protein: CASSPGTPEQYF
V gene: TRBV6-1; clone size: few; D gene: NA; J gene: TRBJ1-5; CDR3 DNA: TGTGCCAGCAGTCAATCACACACTCAGCCCCAGCATTTT; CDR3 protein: CASSQSHTQPQHF
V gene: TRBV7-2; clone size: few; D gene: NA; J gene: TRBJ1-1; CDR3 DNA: TGTGCCAGCAGCTTAGCGAGTGGACCCCCCGAAGCTTTCTTT; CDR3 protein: CASSLASGPPEAFF
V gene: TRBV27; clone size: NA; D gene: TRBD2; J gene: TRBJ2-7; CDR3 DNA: TGTGCCAGCAGTTTATCGCAGCTAGCGGCGACGTACGAGCAGTACTTC; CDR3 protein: CASSLSQLAATYEQYF
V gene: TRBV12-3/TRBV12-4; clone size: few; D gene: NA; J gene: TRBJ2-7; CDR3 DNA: TGTGCCAGCAGCCTCCGGGACGCTGGCGAGCAGTACTTC; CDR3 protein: CASSLRDAGEQYF
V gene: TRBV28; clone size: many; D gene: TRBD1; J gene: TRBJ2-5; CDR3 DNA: TGTGCCAGCCTCGGACAGGGGGTGACCCAGTACTTC; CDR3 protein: CASLGQGVTQYF
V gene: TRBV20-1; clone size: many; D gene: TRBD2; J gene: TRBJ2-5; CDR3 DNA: TGCAGTGTTAGGGGGACTAGCGGGAGGCCCCAGTACTTC; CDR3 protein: CSVRGTSGRPQYF
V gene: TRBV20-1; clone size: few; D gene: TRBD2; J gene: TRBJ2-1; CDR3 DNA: TGCAGTGCTAGAGATCCTGCTAGCGGGATCCGTAATATTCGGGAGCAGTTCTTC; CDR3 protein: CSARDPASGIRNIREQFF
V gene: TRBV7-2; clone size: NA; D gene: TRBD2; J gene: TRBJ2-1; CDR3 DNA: TGTGCCAGCAGCTTTACTAGCGGGACTGTCAATAAGCAGTTCTTC; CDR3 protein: CASSFTSGTVNKQFF
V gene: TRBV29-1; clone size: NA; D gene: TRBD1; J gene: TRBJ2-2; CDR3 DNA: TGCAGCGTTGGCCGGGACAGGGATCACGGGGAGCTGTTTTTT; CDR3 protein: CSVGRDRDHGELFF
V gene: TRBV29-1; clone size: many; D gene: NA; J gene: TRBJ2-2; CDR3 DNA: TGCAGCGTTGGGGACCGAAACACCGGGGAGCTGTTTTTT; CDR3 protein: CSVGDRNTGELFF
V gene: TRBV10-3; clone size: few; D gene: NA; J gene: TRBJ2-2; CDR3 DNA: TGTGCCATCACCGGGAGAGGGGGCCGGGAGCTGTTTTTT; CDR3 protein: CAITGRGGRELFF
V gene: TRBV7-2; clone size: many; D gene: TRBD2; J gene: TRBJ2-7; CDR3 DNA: TGTGCCAGCAGCCGGACTAGCGGGAGTTACGAGCAGTACTTC; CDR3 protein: CASSRTSGSYEQYF
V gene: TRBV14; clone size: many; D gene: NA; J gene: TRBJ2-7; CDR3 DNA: TGTGCCAGCAGCCAAGATACCGGCGACTACGAGCAGTACTTC; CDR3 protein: CASSQDTGDYEQYF
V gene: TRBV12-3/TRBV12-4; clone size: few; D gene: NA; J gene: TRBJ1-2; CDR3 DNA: TGTGCCACCTTGTGGGGGGCGGACTATGGCTACACCTTC; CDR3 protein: CATLWGADYGYTF
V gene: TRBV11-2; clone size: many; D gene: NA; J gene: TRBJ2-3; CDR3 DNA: TGTGCCAGCAGTTCTGCGGCCAGCACAGATACGCAGTATTTT; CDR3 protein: CASSSAASTDTQYF
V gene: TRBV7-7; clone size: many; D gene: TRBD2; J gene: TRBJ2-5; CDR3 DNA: TGTGCTAGCAGCTTAGGCGGGAGGGGAGAGACCCAGTACTTC; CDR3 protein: CASSLGGRGETQYF
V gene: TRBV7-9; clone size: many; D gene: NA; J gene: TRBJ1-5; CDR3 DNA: TGTGCCAGCAGTCGCGTAGGGGGCAATCAGCCCCAGCATTTT; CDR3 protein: CASSRVGGNQPQHF
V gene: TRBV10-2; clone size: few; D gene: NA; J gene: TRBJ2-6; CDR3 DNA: TGCGCCAGCAGTGCCCGTATCTCTGGGGCCAACGTCCTGACTTTC; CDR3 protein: CASSARISGANVLTF
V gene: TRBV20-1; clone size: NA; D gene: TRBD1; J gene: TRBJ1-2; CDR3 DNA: TGCAGTGCGCCCGGGACAGCCACATATGGCTACACCTTC; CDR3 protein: CSAPGTATYGYTF
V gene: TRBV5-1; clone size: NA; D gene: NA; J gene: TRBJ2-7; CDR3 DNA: TGCGCCAGCACCCTAGGGGGCGGGAAGGCTAACGAGCAGTACTTC; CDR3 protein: CASTLGGGKANEQYF
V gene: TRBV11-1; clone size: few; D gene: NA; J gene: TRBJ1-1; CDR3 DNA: TGTGCCAGCAGCATCACAGGAGAGAACACTGAAGCTTTCTTT; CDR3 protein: CASSITGENTEAFF
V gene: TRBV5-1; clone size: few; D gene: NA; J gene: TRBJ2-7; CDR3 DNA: TGCGCCAGCAGCCCCGGGGACTCCTCCCACGAGCAGTACTTC; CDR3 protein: CASSPGDSSHEQYF
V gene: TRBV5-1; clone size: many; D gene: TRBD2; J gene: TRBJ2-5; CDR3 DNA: TGCGCCAGCAGCTTTACTAGCGGACAAGAGACCCAGTACTTC; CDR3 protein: CASSFTSGQETQYF
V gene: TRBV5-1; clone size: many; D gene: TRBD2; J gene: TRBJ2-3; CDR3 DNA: TGCGCCAGCAGAGGCGGGAGTATGCGTGATACGCAGTATTTT; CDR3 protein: CASRGGSMRDTQYF
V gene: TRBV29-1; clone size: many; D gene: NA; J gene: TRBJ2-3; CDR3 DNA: TGCAGCTCCGGTGGACTACTCACAGATACGCAGTATTTT; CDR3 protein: CSSGGLLTDTQYF
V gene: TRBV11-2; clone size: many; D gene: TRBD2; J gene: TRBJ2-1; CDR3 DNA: TGTGCCAGCAGCCTAGCGGGCGCATACAATGAGCAGTTCTTC; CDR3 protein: CASSLAGAYNEQFF
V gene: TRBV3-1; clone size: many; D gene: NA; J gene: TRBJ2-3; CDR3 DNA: TGTGCCACGAGTAGGGCCCCCGATACGCAGTATTTT; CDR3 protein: CATSRAPDTQYF
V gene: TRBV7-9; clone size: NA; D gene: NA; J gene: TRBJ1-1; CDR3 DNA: TGTGCCAGCAGGGCGCCCCTTATGAACACTGAAGCTTTCTTT; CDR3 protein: CASRAPLMNTEAFF
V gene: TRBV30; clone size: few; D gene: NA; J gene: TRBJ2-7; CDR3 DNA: TGTGCCTGGAGTGGTTTATCCTACGAGCAGTACTTC; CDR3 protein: CAWSGLSYEQYF
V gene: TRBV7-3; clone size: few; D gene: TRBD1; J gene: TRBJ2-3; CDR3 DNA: TGTGCCAGCAGCTCCCCCCGGGACAGGTCGCGCACAGATACGCAGTATTTT; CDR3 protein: CASSSPRDRSRTDTQYF
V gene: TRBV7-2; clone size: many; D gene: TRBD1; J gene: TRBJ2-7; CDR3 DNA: TGTGCCAGCAGCGTCGGCCGGGACAGGGTCCACGAGCAGTACTTC; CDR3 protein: CASSVGRDRVHEQYF
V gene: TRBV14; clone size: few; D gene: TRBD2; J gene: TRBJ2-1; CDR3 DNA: TGTGCCAGCAGCCGAGGACTAGCGGGCTCTTCCTACAATGAGCAGTTCTTC; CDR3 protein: CASSRGLAGSSYNEQFF
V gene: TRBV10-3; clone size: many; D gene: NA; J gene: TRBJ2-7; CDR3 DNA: TGTGCCATCAGTGAAGGGTACGACGAGCAGTACTTC; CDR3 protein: CAISEGYDEQYF
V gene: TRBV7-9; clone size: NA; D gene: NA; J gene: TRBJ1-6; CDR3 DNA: TGTGCCAGCAGCGACGAGACTTATTCACCCCTCCACTTT; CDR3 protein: CASSDETYSPLHF
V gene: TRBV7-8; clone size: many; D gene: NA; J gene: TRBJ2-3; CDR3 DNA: TGTGCCAGCAGCTCCTATGGGGCCGGCGATACGCAGTATTTT; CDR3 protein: CASSSYGAGDTQYF
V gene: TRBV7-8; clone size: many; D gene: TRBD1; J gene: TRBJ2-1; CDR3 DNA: TGTGCCAGCAGCTGGAAACAGGGGTCTAACAATTTTGAGCAGTTCTTC; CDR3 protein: CASSWKQGSNNFEQFF
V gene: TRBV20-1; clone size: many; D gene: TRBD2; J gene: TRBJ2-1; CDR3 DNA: TGCAGTGCTAGGTCGGGGGGGATCGGGGATGAGCAGTTCTTC; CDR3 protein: CSARSGGIGDEQFF
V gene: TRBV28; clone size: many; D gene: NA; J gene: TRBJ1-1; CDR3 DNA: TGTGCCAGCAGTATTACAGGGCACGCCCTGGGGGCTTTCTTT; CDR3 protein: CASSITGHALGAFF